The 23 T cell receptor beta chains reported below all come from one sample, sequenced in a study of blood T cell repertoires in COVID-19. Using immunoSEQ multiplex PCR, the repertoire was profiled, and TCRdb retains in-frame clones only, with some absent. In the table there are hundreds of thousands of clones, about 80% of which are singletons. Sequenced material: peripheral blood. These receptors were obtained from a woman between 45 and 65 years old who had recovered from COVID-19.

The chain recombines TRBV15 with TRBJ2-1; TRBD2 agrees at 8 bases. Trimming cost V 1 base and J 13 bases; bases outside gene matches: 3. The CDR3 is 12 amino acids. Per the germline V gene, CDR1 is LNHNV and CDR2 is YYDKDF (reference sequence). Here the CDR3 DNA reads TGTGCCACCAGCAGAGTTACTAGCGGTCAGTTCTTC. Translated, it gives CATSRVTSGQFF.

The chain uses TRBV4-1 and TRBJ2-7; 10 bases are a match to TRBD2. This CDR3 has 15 amino acids. Trimming removed 0 bases from V and 2 bases from J; junction bases left unmatched: 1. Looked up from germline, CDR1 is MGHRA and CDR2 is YSYEKL. The CDR3 is CASSQETSGAYEQYF. The CDR3 DNA is TGCGCCAGCAGCCAAGAAACTAGCGGGGCCTACGAGCAGTACTTC.

This chain links TRBV3-1 (or the pseudogene TRBV3-2) with TRBJ1-1, with 7 bases that match TRBD1. This CDR3 is built from 15 residues. In germline, CDR1 is LGHDT, CDR2 YNNKEL (reference sequence). Trimming cost V 3 bases and J 3 bases; bases outside gene matches: 7. CDR3 loop: CASSHSRQGDTEAFF. As DNA, the CDR3 is TGTGCCAGCAGCCATAGCCGGCAGGGGGACACTGAAGCTTTCTTT.

The CDR3 spells CAVGGDDYEQYF. CDR3 bases: TGTGCCGTGGGGGGGGACGACTACGAGCAGTACTTC. This chain connects TRBV6-5 to TRBJ2-7; 7 nucleotides agree with TRBD2. This CDR3 is 12 amino acids long. Losses at the gene ends were 11 bases for V and 3 bases for J; bases not matched to a gene: 7. Germline CDR1 MNHEY, CDR2 SVGAGI.

This chain links TRBV11-2 with TRBJ1-4, with TRBD1 matching over 9 bases. The CDR3 spans 12 residues. J gave up 7 bases and V 6 bases, and 0 bases lay outside the gene matches. The germline gives CDR1 SGHAT, CDR2 FQNNGV. Here the CDR3 DNA reads TGTGCCAGCAGGGACAGGGGTGAAAAACTGTTTTTT. Translation gives CASRDRGEKLFF. Combining the CDR3 with reference TRBV11-2 and TRBJ1-4 gives the whole variable domain EAGVAQSPRYKIIEKRQSVAFWCNPISGHATLYWYQQILGQGPKLLIQFQNNGVVDDSQLPKDRFSAERLKGVDSTLKIQPAKLEDSAVYLCASRDRGEKLFFGSGTQLSVL.

The chain recombines TRBV5-1 with TRBJ1-1; 9 bases are a match to TRBD1. V lost 0 bases, J lost 10 bases, and 16 bases stayed unmatched. Germline CDR1 and CDR2: SGHRS and YFSETQ. CDR3 length equals 17 residues. The CDR3 DNA is TGCGCCAGCAGCTTGGGCTTCTCCGGACCCACAGGGGGCATAGCTTTCTTT. This sequence encodes CASSLGFSGPTGGIAFF. The whole variable domain, filled in from reference TRBV5-1 and TRBJ1-1, reads KAGVTQTPRYLIKTRGQQVTLSCSPISGHRSVSWYQQTPGQGLQFLFEYFSETQRNKGNFPGRFSGRQFSNSRSEMNVSTLELGDSALYLCASSLGFSGPTGGIAFFGQGTRLTVV.

This clone was seen only once. The V gene is TRBV12-5, the J gene TRBJ1-1; 10 nucleotides align to TRBD1. CDR3 length: 15 residues. V lost 6 bases to trimming and J lost 5 bases; unmatched junction nucleotides: 9. Germline V CDR1 and CDR2: LGHNT, FRNRAP. The CDR3 nucleotides read TGTGCTAGTGGGGGAAGGGGGACAGGGGAAACTGAAGCTTTCTTT. It is translated as CASGGRGTGETEAFF.

V gene TRBV7-6 combines with J gene TRBJ2-3; 7 nucleotides agree with TRBD1. This CDR3 is 16 amino acids long. The V gene's germline CDR1 is SGHVS and CDR2 FNYEAQ. With 4 bases clipped from V and 2 bases from J, the junction kept 9 bases outside the gene matches. The CDR3 DNA reads as TGTGCCAGCAGCTCCGACAGGGATCGGAACACAGATACGCAGTATTTT. This translates into CASSSDRDRNTDTQYF.

The chain has TRBV2 and TRBJ1-4, with unresolved D. The germline V gene encodes CDR1 SNHLY and CDR2 FYNNEI. V gave up 0 bases and J gave up 7 bases, with 18 bases separating them. CDR3 size: 17 residues. CDR3 coding DNA: TGTGCCAGCAGTGAAGCGCCCCCCGGGAAGGGCTCTGAAAAACTGTTTTTT. Its translation is CASSEAPPGKGSEKLFF.

The chain links TRBV4-3 to TRBJ2-6; D is uncertain. Germline CDR1 and CDR2: LGHNA and YSLEER. The CDR3 is 17 residues long. V was clipped by 3 bases and J by 0 bases, with 12 bases between them. The CDR3 is CASSQAFHPSGANVLTF. The CDR3 DNA is TGCGCCAGCAGCCAGGCTTTTCACCCCTCTGGGGCCAACGTCCTGACTTTC.

This clone was recorded only once. The chain joins TRBV27 to TRBJ2-1, with D possibly being TRBD2 (6 bases). V gave up 0 bases and J gave up 5 bases, with 11 bases separating them. Per germline, CDR1 MNHEY and CDR2 SMNVEV (reference sequence). The CDR3 contains 15 residues. CDR3 sequence (DNA): TGTGCCAGCAGTTTATCCGGGAGCGGACACAATGAGCAGTTCTTC. Translated, it gives CASSLSGSGHNEQFF.

The chain is built from TRBV19 and TRBJ2-5; weak D call: TRBD2 (6 bases). Germline CDR1 and CDR2: LNHDA and SQIVND (reference sequence). Between the trimmed V and J ends, which lost 5 bases and 2 bases, there was a span of 15 bases. The CDR3 covers 15 residues. CDR3 amino acids: CASSPPGLVQETQYF. The CDR3 nucleotides are TGTGCCAGTAGTCCCCCGGGACTGGTGCAAGAGACCCAGTACTTC.

V gene TRBV18 combines with J gene TRBJ1-1; D is uncertain. Per the germline V gene, CDR1 is KGHSH and CDR2 is LQKENI. The V and J ends lost 3 bases and 2 bases respectively, with 16 bases between them. The CDR3 is 16 residues long. This CDR3 reads CASSPIRRQTNTEAFF. DNA for the CDR3: TGTGCCAGCTCACCGATCCGACGGCAGACTAACACTGAAGCTTTCTTT.

This clone was seen many times. The chain has TRBV3-1 (or the pseudogene TRBV3-2) and TRBJ2-7; no firm D call. V was cut by 0 bases and J by 7 bases, with 13 bases left in between. Germline CDR1 LGHDT, CDR2 YNNKEL (reference sequence). The CDR3 length is 14 residues. CDR3 in DNA: TGTGCCAGCAGCCAAGATTGGAGACCGTGGGAGCAGTACTTC. This sequence encodes CASSQDWRPWEQYF.

The CDR3 region is CASSFGQGVTEQYF. The DNA of the CDR3 is TGTGCCAGCAGTTTCGGACAGGGAGTAACCGAGCAGTACTTC. The rearrangement links TRBV6-5 to TRBJ2-7; 8 bases line up with TRBD1. CDR3 length: 14 residues. Trimming took 4 bases from V and 6 from J; bases not matched to a gene: 8. Germline-derived CDR1 and CDR2 are MNHEY and SVGAGI.

The chain combines TRBV4-1 with TRBJ1-2; a weak D match, TRBD1 (5 bases). The V and J ends lost 0 bases and 6 bases respectively, with 14 bases between them. The CDR3 spans 15 residues. Germline V gene lookup returns CDR1 MGHRA and CDR2 YSYEKL. In nucleotides, the CDR3 is TGCGCCAGCAGCCAAGATCTAGGGGCTCGGAATGGCTACACCTTC. The encoded protein is CASSQDLGARNGYTF.

This chain connects TRBV28 to TRBJ1-6; D gene ambiguous. There are 11 residues in the CDR3. Trimming removed 5 bases from V and 14 bases from J, with 10 bases in between. In germline, CDR1 is MDHEN, CDR2 SYDVKM. Here the CDR3 reads CASSPGFSLHF. In nucleotides, the CDR3 is TGTGCCAGCAGTCCCGGGTTCTCCCTCCACTTT.

The chain links TRBV7-6 to TRBJ2-3, with D possibly being TRBD2 (5 bases). V lost 0 bases to trimming and J lost 1 base, with 5 bases between them. CDR3 length: 14 residues. The germline CDR1 and CDR2 sequences are SGHVS and FNYEAQ. CDR3 in amino acids: CASSLAGGTDTQYF. CDR3 coding DNA: TGTGCCAGCAGCTTAGCGGGAGGCACAGATACGCAGTATTTT.

This clone was seen only once. This chain connects TRBV28 to TRBJ2-3; the match to TRBD2 covers 8 bases. The V gene end was trimmed by 6 bases and the J gene end by 3 bases; junction bases not matched to a gene: 8. Germline CDR1 reads MDHEN; CDR2 reads SYDVKM. The CDR3 has 15 amino acids. The CDR3 DNA reads TGTGCCAGCAGACGCGGACTAGCTGGTACAGATACGCAGTATTTT. Protein: CASRRGLAGTDTQYF. Complete variable domain (other parts from reference TRBV28 and TRBJ2-3): DVKVTQSSRYLVKRTGEKVFLECVQDMDHENMFWYRQDPGLGLRLIYFSYDVKMKEKGDIPEGYSVSREKKERFSLILESASTNQTSMYLCASRRGLAGTDTQYFGPGTRLTVL.

The V call is TRBV6-2 or TRBV6-3, the J call TRBJ2-2; D unresolved. Between the trimmed V and J ends, which lost 6 bases and 3 bases, there was a span of 17 bases. There are 16 residues in the CDR3. Germline V gene data show CDR1 as MNHEY and CDR2 as SVGEGT. The CDR3 region is CASSPLSVSDTGELFF. CDR3 nucleotides: TGTGCCAGCAGCCCTCTCTCTGTCTCTGACACCGGGGAGCTGTTTTTT.

This chain connects TRBV7-9 to TRBJ2-7; TRBD1 aligns across 9 bases. The CDR3 totals 12 residues. V lost 5 bases, J lost 12 bases, and 8 bases stayed unmatched. CDR1 SEHNR and CDR2 FQNEAQ come from the germline V gene (reference sequence). The CDR3 loop reads CASSHRDREGYF. The DNA of the CDR3 is TGTGCCAGCAGCCATAGGGACAGGGAGGGGTACTTC.

This chain uses TRBV23-1 with TRBJ2-3; possible D gene TRBD2, 6 bases. TRBV23-1 is known as an ORF, though its function is uncertain. The V end was cut by 11 bases, the J end by 6 bases, with 9 bases between. The CDR3 length is 10 residues. The CDR3 sequence: CAPGEDTQYF. CDR3 DNA: TGCGCCCCGGGGGAGGATACGCAGTATTTT.

The rearrangement uses TRBV19 and TRBJ2-7, with 7 nucleotides matching TRBD2. This CDR3 has 13 residues. The V segment lost 8 bases and the J segment 3 bases; nucleotides outside the gene matches: 7. CDR1 and CDR2 (germline): LNHDA, SQIVND (reference sequence). The DNA for the CDR3 is TGTGCCAGTTCCCTCGCGGGGGACTACGAGCAGTACTTC. Translated: CASSLAGDYEQYF.